The TCR beta chain under discussion was sequenced for a study of T-cell reconstitution after alpha-beta-depleted transplantation in children. A TCRbeta library incorporating unique molecular identifiers was prepared. TCRdb processed the PCR reads anew with MiXCR; each CDR3 protein has one entry. The table lists 600,000 to 700,000 distinct CDR3 sequences, approximately 16% of them singletons. Material: PBMCs from the stem cell graft donor, obtained from the stem cell graft. The sequence was obtained from a human donor who donated a stem cell graft to a child with acute myeloid leukemia.

Here the CDR3 reads CASSYSTGVWAEAFF. In nucleotides, the CDR3 is TGTGCCAGCAGTTACTCGACAGGGGTGTGGGCTGAAGCTTTCTTT. The rearrangement links TRBV6-5 to TRBJ1-1; TRBD1 matches at 8 bases. This CDR3 region has 15 residues. The V and J ends lost 0 bases and 6 bases, in that order; junction bases with no gene match: 6. From germline, CDR1 is MNHEY and CDR2 SVGAGI.